Detailed here is one T cell receptor (beta chain). Authors' methods: Nucleated cell counts were estimated from reference gene primer amplification. Method: immunoSEQ multiplex PCR; TCRdb's copy keeps in-frame clones and lacks some. D and trimming come from the DNA, and the V and J calls and clone size come from that table. The sample consists of a few hundred thousand clones, about 85% of them appearing once. The sample is drawn from a study of blood T cell repertoires in COVID-19. Study context: Samples came from the United States, Italy and Spain, spanning acute and convalescent COVID-19. The analysed material was cDNA or gDNA that came from T cells, B-cell-depleted T cells, or PBMCs.

CDR1 is DFQATT and CDR2 is SNEGSKA in the germline V gene (reference sequence). The CDR3 totals 11 residues. Trimming shortened V by 5 bases and J by 13 bases, and 12 bases separated the two germline ends. Sequenced: peripheral blood. The sequence came from a young man with active or convalescent COVID-19. V usage is TRBV20-1 and J usage is TRBJ1-6, with D uncertain. The CDR3 protein is CSAGSGLPLHF. Written as DNA, the CDR3 is TGCAGTGCTGGGTCCGGACTCCCCCTCCACTTT.